The 11 T cell receptor beta chains below were found in one sample sequenced in a study of Tregs in tolerant kidney transplant recipients (dated by TCRdb to about 2019). The transplants used related donors with nonmyeloablative bone marrow transplantation, and mixed chimerism in the human trials was transient. Library construction relied on the immunoSEQ multiplex PCR assay. In its TCRdb copy, this immuneACCESS table keeps in-frame sequences only and misses some clones. Where compared with another copy, unresolved V genes explain less than half of these, and the others have no known cause. The sample table shows about 81,000 clones, and over 75% are seen once. Together, the top ten hold around 1.5% of the sample. The material was CD4+ T cells from blood (PBMCs), obtained 24 months after the transplant. The receptors originated from a human patient who received a combined kidney and bone marrow transplant. Following a transplant, some T lymphocytes may have been derived from the graft donor.

The rearrangement uses TRBV5-1 and TRBJ2-1; 8 nucleotides align to TRBD2. V lost 1 base and J lost 5; bases outside the gene matches: 11. The germline gives CDR1 SGHRS, CDR2 YFSETQ. CDR3 length equals 17 residues. CDR3 nucleotides: TGCGCCAGCAGCTTGTCTTCGGGCGGACTAGCCCACAATGAGCAGTTCTTC. Its translation: CASSLSSGGLAHNEQFF.

This chain uses TRBV30 with TRBJ2-7, with D hard to call. V shed 2 bases and J shed 1 base, with 6 bases lying between them. The CDR3 consists of 12 residues. Germline V lookup: CDR1 GTSNPN, CDR2 SVGIG (reference sequence). Here the CDR3 DNA reads TGTGCCTGGAGTCTAGGATCCTACGAGCAGTACTTC. Amino acid sequence: CAWSLGSYEQYF.

This clone was observed once. The chain employs TRBV5-4 and TRBJ2-5, with 7 nucleotides matching TRBD2. This CDR3 has 13 amino acids. With V trimmed by 3 bases and J by 5 bases, 4 bases remained unmatched. In germline, CDR1 is SGHNT, CDR2 YYREEE (reference sequence). The chain's CDR3 is CASSWDYRETQYF. CDR3 nucleotides: TGTGCCAGCAGCTGGGACTACAGGGAGACCCAGTACTTC.

This chain uses TRBV9 with TRBJ1-5, with a possible D match to TRBD1 (6 bases). Germline lookup yields CDR1 SGDLS and CDR2 YYNGEE. V shed 1 base and J shed 3 bases, with 11 bases lying between them. There are 15 residues in the CDR3. The CDR3 DNA reads TGTGCCAGCAGCGTAAAGGGACAACCCAATCAGCCCCAGCATTTT. Residues: CASSVKGQPNQPQHF.

The chain carries TRBV19 and TRBJ2-7, with D perhaps matching TRBD1 (6 bases). Germline lookup yields CDR1 LNHDA and CDR2 SQIVND (reference sequence). CDR3 size: 15 residues. Trimming shortened V by 5 bases and J by 6 bases, and 20 bases separated the two germline ends. In DNA form, the CDR3 reads TGTGCCAGTAGTTCCCAGGGGAGATCAACACCCGAGCAGTACTTC. As protein: CASSSQGRSTPEQYF.

With respect to this clone: Relative to the germline gene, one junction end is altered; a read error may explain this. The same CDR3 arises from other DNA sequences in this sample as well. The V call is TRBV5-6, the J call TRBJ1-6, with D tentatively TRBD1 (5 bases). This CDR3 region has 15 residues. Germline V CDR1 and CDR2: SGHDT, YYEEEE. The CDR3 is CASSFLSTANSPLHF. CDR3 DNA: TGTGCCAGCAGCTTCCTATCGACAGCTAATTCCCCCCTCCACTTT.

This clone appeared once. The chain uses TRBV30 and TRBJ1-3, with D unclear. The CDR3 length is 13 residues. Between the trimmed V and J ends, which lost 0 bases and 8 bases, there was a span of 11 bases. Germline CDR1 and CDR2: GTSNPN and SVGIG (reference sequence). CDR3 sequence (DNA): TGTGCCTGGAGTGTACAAGGCGGGGACACCATATATTTT. Translation gives CAWSVQGGDTIYF.

The J gene is TRBJ2-5, the V gene TRBV27; 8 bases match TRBD1. This CDR3 has 14 residues. The germline CDR1 and CDR2 sequences are MNHEY and SMNVEV (reference sequence). The V gene end was trimmed by 6 bases and the J gene end by 5 bases; junction bases not matched to a gene: 8. This chain's CDR3 is CASRRDRGDETQYF. CDR3 coding DNA: TGTGCCAGCAGACGTGACAGGGGAGACGAGACCCAGTACTTC.

V and J are TRBV7-8 and TRBJ1-2, with 10 positions matching TRBD1. The CDR3 totals 15 residues. V trimming: 5 bases; J trimming: 6 bases; junction bases outside the gene matches: 9. Germline CDR1 reads SGHVS; CDR2 reads FQNEAQ. CDR3 sequence: CASSVDRGRFDGYTF. Here the CDR3 DNA reads TGTGCCAGCAGCGTCGACAGGGGGCGTTTCGATGGCTACACCTTC.

The genes are TRBV4-1 and TRBJ2-7; 7 positions match TRBD1. CDR1 is MGHRA, CDR2 YSYEKL, per germline. The junction had 12 bases not matched to a gene; V was cut back by 0 bases and J by 1 base. The CDR3 has 18 amino acids. The CDR3 protein is CASSQEGVRDRISYEQYF. The DNA of the CDR3 is TGCGCCAGCAGCCAAGAAGGCGTCCGGGACAGAATTTCCTACGAGCAGTACTTC.

The chain has TRBV7-8 and TRBJ2-3; tentatively, D is TRBD1 (5 bases). The germline V and J ends were trimmed by 2 bases and 2 bases, with 17 bases remaining between them. The CDR3 extends over 17 amino acids. Germline values: CDR1 SGHVS, CDR2 FQNEAQ. CDR3 in DNA: TGTGCCAGCAGCTTAAAATTTTATCAGGACACCACAGATACGCAGTATTTT. Translation: CASSLKFYQDTTDTQYF.